This T cell receptor beta chain was found in a study of shared clonotypes between healthy human individuals. V was clipped by 4 bases and J by 6 bases; unmatched bases: 10. The germline gives CDR1 SGHTA, CDR2 FQGNSA. The CDR3 totals 17 residues. Assay used: immunoSEQ multiplex PCR; TCRdb lists only in-frame clones, some missing. This sample has 2 million to 2.5 million clones; roughly 90% occur once, and the top ten carry about 0.36%. The TCR was taken from a man younger than 30 in good health. Some clones in this sample may be carry-over from other donors' samples. Sequences were obtained from naive CD4+ T cells from PBMCs. Subset noted: CD45RA+ positively selected. V is TRBV7-2 and J is TRBJ2-3; 13 bases match TRBD2. CDR3 sequence: CASSYLTSGRALDTQYF. For the CDR3, the DNA is TGTGCCAGCAGCTACCTCACTAGCGGGAGGGCCTTGGATACGCAGTATTTT.